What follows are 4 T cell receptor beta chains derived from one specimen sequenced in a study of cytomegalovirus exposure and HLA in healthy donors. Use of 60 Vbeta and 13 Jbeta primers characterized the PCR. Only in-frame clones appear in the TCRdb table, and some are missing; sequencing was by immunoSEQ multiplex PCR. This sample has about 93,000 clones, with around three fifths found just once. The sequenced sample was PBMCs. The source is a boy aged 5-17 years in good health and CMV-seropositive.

Here the CDR3 reads CASSRTGYGNTEAFF. In DNA form, the CDR3 reads TGTGCCAGCAGCAGGACAGGGTACGGGAACACTGAAGCTTTCTTT. The chain employs TRBV6-5 and TRBJ1-1; TRBD1 aligns across 8 bases. CDR3 size: 15 residues. Unmatched junction bases numbered 7, after V lost 6 bases and J lost 1 base. Per germline, CDR1 MNHEY and CDR2 SVGAGI.

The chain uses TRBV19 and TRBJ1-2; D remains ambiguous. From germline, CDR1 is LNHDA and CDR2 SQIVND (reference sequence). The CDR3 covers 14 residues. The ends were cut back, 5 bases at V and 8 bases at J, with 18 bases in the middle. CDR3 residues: CASSGSGRIYGYTF. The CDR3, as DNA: TGTGCCAGTAGTGGCTCCGGGAGGATCTACGGCTACACCTTC. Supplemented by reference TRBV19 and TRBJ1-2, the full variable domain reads DGGITQSPKYLFRKEGQNVTLSCEQNLNHDAMYWYRQDPGQGLRLIYYSQIVNDFQKGDIAEGYSVSREKKESFPLTVTSAQKNPTAFYLCASSGSGRIYGYTFGSGTRLTVV.

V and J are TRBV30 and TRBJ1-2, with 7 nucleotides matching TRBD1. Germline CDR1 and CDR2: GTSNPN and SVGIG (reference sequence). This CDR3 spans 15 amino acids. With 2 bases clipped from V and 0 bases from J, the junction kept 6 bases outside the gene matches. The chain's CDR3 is CAWSPRDRPNYGYTF. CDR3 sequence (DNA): TGTGCCTGGAGTCCCCGGGACAGACCTAACTATGGCTACACCTTC.

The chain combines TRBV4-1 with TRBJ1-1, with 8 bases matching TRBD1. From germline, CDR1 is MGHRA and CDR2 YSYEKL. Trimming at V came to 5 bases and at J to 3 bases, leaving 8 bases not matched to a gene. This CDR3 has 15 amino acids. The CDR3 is CASSLQGAGDTEAFF. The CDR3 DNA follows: TGCGCCAGCAGCTTGCAGGGGGCCGGGGACACTGAAGCTTTCTTT.